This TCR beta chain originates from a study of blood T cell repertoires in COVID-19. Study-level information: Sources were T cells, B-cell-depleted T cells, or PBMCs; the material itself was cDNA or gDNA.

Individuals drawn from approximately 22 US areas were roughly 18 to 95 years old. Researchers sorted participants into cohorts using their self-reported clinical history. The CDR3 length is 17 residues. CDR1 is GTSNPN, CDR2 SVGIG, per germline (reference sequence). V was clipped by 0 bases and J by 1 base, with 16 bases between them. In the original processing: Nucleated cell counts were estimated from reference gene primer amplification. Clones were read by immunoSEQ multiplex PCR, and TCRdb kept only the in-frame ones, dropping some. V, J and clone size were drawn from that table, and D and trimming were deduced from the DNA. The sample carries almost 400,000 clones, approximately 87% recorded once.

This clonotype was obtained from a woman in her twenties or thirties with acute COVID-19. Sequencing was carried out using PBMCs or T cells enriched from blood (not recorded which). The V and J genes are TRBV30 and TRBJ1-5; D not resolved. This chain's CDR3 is CAWSVRSSLPSNQPQHF. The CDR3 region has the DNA TGTGCCTGGAGTGTACGGAGTAGTCTCCCGAGCAATCAGCCCCAGCATTTT.